This passage covers 28 T cell receptor beta chains from one sample sequenced in a study of blood T cell repertoires in COVID-19. The data were produced by immunoSEQ multiplex PCR, yet TCRdb's version contains in-frame clones alone and is incomplete. This table has tens of thousands of clones, about four fifths appearing once. The sequenced material came from peripheral blood. The receptor source for this set is a human donor in a cohort sampled during active COVID-19.

The chain is built from TRBV18 and TRBJ2-5; the match to TRBD2 covers 10 bases. Germline loops: CDR1 KGHSH, CDR2 LQKENI. The V gene end was trimmed by 5 bases and the J gene end by 9 bases; junction bases not matched to a gene: 9. The CDR3 has 14 amino acids. The CDR3 region has the DNA TGTGCCAGCTCAGCCTCAGCGGGAGGGATATCCCAGTACTTC. It encodes CASSASAGGISQYF.

The rearrangement links TRBV28 to TRBJ1-6; D is perhaps TRBD1 (5 bases). The CDR3 totals 13 residues. Germline V gene sequence: CDR1 MDHEN, CDR2 SYDVKM. V gave up 5 bases and J gave up 9 bases, with 11 bases separating them. As DNA, the CDR3 is TGTGCCAGCAGTCCCCCCGGGGGTTCACCCCTCCACTTT. It codes for CASSPPGGSPLHF. Filled out from reference TRBV28 and TRBJ1-6, the complete variable domain reads DVKVTQSSRYLVKRTGEKVFLECVQDMDHENMFWYRQDPGLGLRLIYFSYDVKMKEKGDIPEGYSVSREKKERFSLILESASTNQTSMYLCASSPPGGSPLHFGNGTRLTVT.

V gene TRBV2 combines with J gene TRBJ1-6; TRBD1 matches at 9 bases. Germline CDR1 and CDR2: SNHLY and FYNNEI. The CDR3 is made up of 16 amino acids. J was trimmed by 6 bases and V by 6 bases; bases with no gene match: 9. In DNA, the CDR3 is TGTGCCAGCAGCTTACAGGGGGCGCTGGTTAATTCACCCCTCCACTTT. Its protein is CASSLQGALVNSPLHF. Filled out from reference TRBV2 and TRBJ1-6, the complete variable domain reads EPEVTQTPSHQVTQMGQEVILRCVPISNHLYFYWYRQILGQKVEFLVSFYNNEISEKSEIFDDQFSVERPDGSNFTLKIRSTKLEDSAMYFCASSLQGALVNSPLHFGNGTRLTVT.

The rearrangement links TRBV11-1 to TRBJ2-3, with 9 bases identical to TRBD1. The CDR3 contains 15 residues. V lost 1 base to trimming and J lost 1 base; unmatched junction nucleotides: 0. CDR1 and CDR2 (germline): SGHAT, FQDESV (reference sequence). This CDR3 reads CASSLGQGGTDTQYF. The CDR3, as DNA: TGTGCCAGCAGCTTAGGACAGGGGGGCACAGATACGCAGTATTTT. The full variable domain, with the rest looked up from reference TRBV11-1 and TRBJ2-3, is EAEVAQSPRYKITEKSQAVAFWCDPISGHATLYWYRQILGQGPELLVQFQDESVVDDSQLPKDRFSAERLKGVDSTLKIQPAELGDSAMYLCASSLGQGGTDTQYFGPGTRLTVL.

The rearrangement joins TRBV2 to TRBJ2-7; TRBD2 is a possible D gene (5 bases). V lost 3 bases, J lost 1 base, and 10 bases lay in between. CDR1 and CDR2 (germline): SNHLY, FYNNEI. This CDR3 spans 14 amino acids. The CDR3 region has the DNA TGTGCCAGCAGTGACCACGGAGGATCCTACGAGCAGTACTTC. Residues: CASSDHGGSYEQYF.

The table lists this clone with a count of one. The chain uses TRBV7-3 and TRBJ1-1, with D unresolved. V was trimmed by 5 bases and J by 4 bases, leaving 26 bases between them. The CDR3 runs to 18 residues. Germline V gene sequence: CDR1 SGHTA, CDR2 FQGTGA. DNA for the CDR3: TGTGCCAGCAGCCGAGAGGCGCGGATGGGAGATGTGACCACTGAAGCTTTCTTT. The encoded protein is CASSREARMGDVTTEAFF.

This chain uses TRBV19 with TRBJ2-4; 7 bases are shared with TRBD2. From germline, CDR1 is LNHDA and CDR2 SQIVND (reference sequence). The CDR3 spans 15 residues. After removal of 5 bases from V and 0 bases from J, the junction contained 4 bases not matched to a gene. The DNA of the CDR3 is TGTGCCAGTAGTCCCAGGGAGGGAGCCAAAAACATTCAGTACTTC. This encodes CASSPREGAKNIQYF.

This clone was recorded only once. The chain is built from TRBV7-8 and TRBJ2-1; 7 bases align to TRBD2. The CDR3 totals 17 residues. CDR1 and CDR2 (germline): SGHVS, FQNEAQ. V lost 5 bases, J lost 0 bases, and 10 bases stayed unmatched. The CDR3 coding sequence is TGTGCCAGCAGCCACAGGCGGCGGGAGATCTCCTACAATGAGCAGTTCTTC. Amino acids: CASSHRRREISYNEQFF.

This chain joins TRBV20-1 and TRBJ2-3; TRBD2 aligns across 13 bases. Trimming at V came to 3 bases and at J to 4 bases, leaving 10 bases not matched to a gene. The V gene's germline CDR1 is DFQATT and CDR2 SNEGSKA (reference sequence). CDR3 size: 17 residues. CDR3 residues: CSASTLAGGPGSDTQYF. The CDR3 nucleotides are TGCAGTGCTAGTACACTAGCGGGAGGGCCGGGGTCAGATACGCAGTATTTT.

This chain connects TRBV7-3 to TRBJ2-5; TRBD2 matches at 8 bases. There are 17 residues in the CDR3. Trimming removed 4 bases from V and 5 bases from J; junction bases left unmatched: 15. Germline V CDR1 and CDR2: SGHTA, FQGTGA. The CDR3 DNA reads as TGTGCCAGCAGCTCTAACGGGAGGGCCAGTGAGGTGGAGACCCAGTACTTC. Encoded protein: CASSSNGRASEVETQYF. The full variable domain, in which reference TRBV7-3 and TRBJ2-5 provide the parts outside the CDR3, is GAGVSQTPSNKVTEKGKYVELRCDPISGHTALYWYRQSLGQGPEFLIYFQGTGAADDSGLPNDRFFAVRPEGSVSTLKIQRTERGDSAVYLCASSSNGRASEVETQYFGPGTRLLVL.

This clone was counted only a few times. The rearrangement links TRBV20-1 to TRBJ2-1, with D perhaps matching TRBD2 (6 bases). V was trimmed by 3 bases and J by 0 bases, leaving 18 bases between them. The CDR3 totals 17 residues. Germline V gene data show CDR1 as DFQATT and CDR2 as SNEGSKA (reference sequence). DNA for the CDR3: TGCAGTGCTAGTTACCGCCTGGAGGGGAGCTCCTACAATGAGCAGTTCTTC. It encodes CSASYRLEGSSYNEQFF.

The J gene is TRBJ1-3, the V gene TRBV5-8, with TRBD1 as a possible D gene (5 bases). Trimming removed 7 bases at V and 2 bases at J, with 10 bases between. The V gene's germline CDR1 is SGHTS and CDR2 YDEGEE. This CDR3 has 13 residues. CDR3 sequence: CASLQDTGNTIYF. As DNA, the CDR3 is TGTGCCAGCTTGCAGGACACTGGAAACACCATATATTTT.

This clone was seen a few times. CDR3 in DNA: TGTGCCAGCTCACCTCCATCCGGACAGGGGGATCATGAGCAGTTCTTC. Translated: CASSPPSGQGDHEQFF. The rearrangement uses TRBV18 and TRBJ2-1; TRBD1 matches 10 bases. Trimming cost V 3 bases and J 8 bases; bases outside gene matches: 10. The V gene's germline CDR1 is KGHSH and CDR2 LQKENI. This CDR3 comprises 16 residues.

The chain links TRBV7-9 to TRBJ1-5; the match to TRBD1 covers 7 bases. CDR3 length equals 14 residues. The trim removed 5 bases at V and 5 bases at J, leaving 6 bases unmatched. CDR1 is SEHNR, CDR2 FQNEAQ, per germline (reference sequence). CDR3 DNA: TGTGCCAGCAGCCAGGGGCAGGGGGATCAGCCCCAGCATTTT. Protein: CASSQGQGDQPQHF. Supplemented by reference TRBV7-9 and TRBJ1-5, the full variable domain reads DTGVSQNPRHKITKRGQNVTFRCDPISEHNRLYWYRQTLGQGPEFLTYFQNEAQLEKSRLLSDRFSAERPKGSFSTLEIQRTEQGDSAMYLCASSQGQGDQPQHFGDGTRLSIL.

This chain joins TRBV2 and TRBJ1-2; TRBD1 matches 7 bases. The CDR3 sequence is 15 residues long. The junction had 9 bases not matched to a gene; V was cut back by 6 bases and J by 2 bases. The germline V gene encodes CDR1 SNHLY and CDR2 FYNNEI. CDR3 protein: CASRPARQGNYGYTF. The CDR3 DNA reads TGTGCCAGCAGGCCTGCCCGACAGGGAAACTATGGCTACACCTTC.

This rearrangement joins TRBV18 to TRBJ1-5; D ambiguous. This CDR3 is 14 amino acids long. Germline V gives CDR1 KGHSH, CDR2 LQKENI. Trimming shortened V by 6 bases and J by 3 bases, and 12 bases separated the two germline ends. The CDR3 sequence is CASSVAGSNQPQHF. The CDR3 nucleotides are TGTGCCAGCTCTGTAGCGGGCTCCAATCAGCCCCAGCATTTT.

Only a few counts were recorded for this clone. The chain carries TRBV29-1 and TRBJ2-2; TRBD2 aligns across 12 bases. The V segment lost 5 bases and the J segment 7 bases; nucleotides outside the gene matches: 11. Germline-derived CDR1 and CDR2 are SQVTM and ANQGSEA. The CDR3 has 16 amino acids. CDR3 amino acids: CSVKTSGSPRGGELFF. The CDR3, as DNA: TGCAGCGTTAAGACTAGCGGGAGCCCCCGCGGCGGGGAGCTGTTTTTT.

The CDR3 coding sequence is TGCGCCAGCAGAAGGGGACTAGCGGGAGTTAGGTCCTACAATGAGCAGTTCTTC. Its translation: CASRRGLAGVRSYNEQFF. The chain links TRBV5-1 to TRBJ2-1, with 14 nucleotides matching TRBD2. Losses at the gene ends were 5 bases for V and 1 base for J; bases not matched to a gene: 8. CDR1 and CDR2 from the germline V gene are SGHRS and YFSETQ. The CDR3 extends over 18 amino acids.

The chain employs TRBV11-2 and TRBJ1-4, with 8 bases fitting TRBD1. The V gene's germline CDR1 is SGHAT and CDR2 FQNNGV. This CDR3 is 15 amino acids long. Losses at the gene ends were 5 bases for V and 8 bases for J; bases not matched to a gene: 10. CDR3 sequence reads: CASSPRTGLGEKLFF. The CDR3 nucleotides read TGTGCCAGCAGCCCTAGGACAGGGTTAGGGGAAAAACTGTTTTTT.

The chain carries TRBV19 and TRBJ2-1, with TRBD1 identical over 9 bases. V was pared by 6 bases and J by 7 bases, with 10 bases of the junction left unmatched. The V gene's germline CDR1 is LNHDA and CDR2 SQIVND (reference sequence). The CDR3 has 15 amino acids. The CDR3 sequence: CASRYRGQPYNEQFF. The CDR3 DNA reads TGTGCCAGTAGATACAGGGGGCAACCATATAATGAGCAGTTCTTC.

The chain links TRBV6-2 or TRBV6-3 to TRBJ2-2, with D perhaps TRBD1 (5 bases). CDR1 MNHEY and CDR2 SVGEGT come from the germline V gene. This CDR3 has 14 residues. V was clipped by 0 bases and J by 7 bases, with 9 bases between them. For the CDR3, the DNA is TGTGCCAGCAGTTACTCGAGTCAGGGCGGGGAGCTGTTTTTT. Translation: CASSYSSQGGELFF.

V and J are TRBV6-5 and TRBJ1-4; no clear D. This CDR3 comprises 13 residues. The germline V gene has CDR1 MNHEY and CDR2 SVGAGI. V was trimmed by 5 bases and J by 7 bases, leaving 11 bases between them. The CDR3 DNA reads as TGTGCCAGCAGTCCGGGAATAAGTGAAAAACTGTTTTTT. This sequence encodes CASSPGISEKLFF.

V and J are TRBV19 and TRBJ2-1; D is perhaps TRBD1 (6 bases). The CDR3 is 16 amino acids. Between the trimmed V and J ends, which lost 3 bases and 7 bases, there was a span of 19 bases. The germline gives CDR1 LNHDA, CDR2 SQIVND (reference sequence). CDR3 region: CASSISAGELENEQFF. CDR3 DNA: TGTGCCAGTAGTATCTCGGCAGGGGAGTTAGAAAATGAGCAGTTCTTC.

V and J are TRBV9 and TRBJ2-3, with 7 bases matching TRBD2. The V gene end was trimmed by 6 bases and the J gene end by 2 bases; junction bases not matched to a gene: 6. Germline CDR1 and CDR2: SGDLS and YYNGEE. CDR3 size: 14 residues. CDR3 DNA: TGTGCCAGCAACATAGCGGGCCTCACAGATACGCAGTATTTT. Its protein is CASNIAGLTDTQYF.

The chain employs TRBV24-1 and TRBJ2-3, with D tentatively TRBD2 (6 bases). This CDR3 spans 14 amino acids. The V gene's germline CDR1 is KGHDR and CDR2 SFDVKD. V gave up 4 bases and J gave up 4 bases, with 11 bases separating them. The CDR3: CATSDPRLADTQYF. The CDR3 DNA follows: TGTGCCACCAGTGACCCACGACTAGCAGATACGCAGTATTTT.

This clone was detected only once. The J gene is TRBJ2-7, the V gene TRBV6-5; the D is unclear. Between the trimmed V and J ends, which lost 6 bases and 2 bases, there was a span of 17 bases. The CDR3 has 15 residues. Germline V gives CDR1 MNHEY, CDR2 SVGAGI. CDR3 DNA sequence: TGTGCCAGCAGGACGTCCGAGGCAACCCCCTACGAGCAGTACTTC. Residues: CASRTSEATPYEQYF.

V gene TRBV29-1 combines with J gene TRBJ2-2, with D possibly being TRBD1 (6 bases). CDR1 and CDR2 (germline): SQVTM, ANQGSEA. CDR3 length equals 14 residues. The V end was cut by 5 bases, the J end by 5 bases, with 15 bases between. The CDR3 sequence: CSVTDRSGTGELFF. The CDR3 region has the DNA TGCAGCGTTACTGACAGGAGTGGGACCGGGGAGCTGTTTTTT.

The gene calls are TRBV7-3 and TRBJ2-1; 8 bases are shared with TRBD1. The CDR3 covers 16 residues. CDR1 is SGHTA and CDR2 is FQGTGA in the germline V gene. The junction had 8 bases not matched to a gene; V was cut back by 4 bases and J by 3 bases. CDR3 in DNA: TGTGCCAGCAGCTCCACCGGGACAGGTAACTACAATGAGCAGTTCTTC. This encodes CASSSTGTGNYNEQFF.